A single sample is the source of the 21 T cell receptor beta chains below, sequenced in a study of OX40 agonist ivuxolimab in advanced cancers. Clones were read by immunoSEQ multiplex PCR, and TCRdb kept only the in-frame ones, dropping some. The sample consists of tens of thousands of clones, 70% to 90% of them appearing once. Sequencing was performed on CD4+ or CD8+ T cells sorted from blood, taken in a trial of the OX40 agonist ivuxolimab. The source of these receptors is an adult with an advanced solid tumor such as melanoma, head and neck, liver or kidney cancer.

The chain carries TRBV7-8 and TRBJ2-3, with 16 positions matching TRBD2. Per the germline V gene, CDR1 is SGHVS and CDR2 is FQNEAQ. Unmatched junction bases numbered 15, after V lost 2 bases and J lost 4 bases. This CDR3 comprises 21 residues. CDR3 protein: CASSLTSSLGGTSGRADTQYF. In nucleotides, the CDR3 is TGTGCCAGCAGCTTAACATCTTCCCTCGGCGGGACTAGCGGGAGGGCAGATACGCAGTATTTT.

The V and J genes are TRBV4-2 and TRBJ2-7; D is unresolved. Germline values: CDR1 LGHNA, CDR2 YNFKEQ. The CDR3 covers 15 residues. V lost 1 base and J 3 bases, leaving 13 bases between the germline ends. The CDR3 spells CASSQGRLKSYEQYF. The CDR3 nucleotides are TGTGCCAGCAGCCAAGGGAGATTAAAAAGCTACGAGCAGTACTTC.

The J gene is TRBJ1-5, the V gene TRBV10-3; tentatively, D is TRBD1 (5 bases). CDR1 is ENHRY and CDR2 is SYGVKD in the germline V gene. The CDR3 is 14 residues long. Trimming left V 0 bases short and J 6 bases short, with 9 bases between. CDR3 residues: CAISESRAGQPQHF. The CDR3 bases are TGTGCCATCAGTGAGTCCAGGGCTGGTCAGCCCCAGCATTTT.

The chain links TRBV5-6 to TRBJ1-4; D may be TRBD1 (6 bases). The CDR3 runs to 16 residues. Trimming stripped 4 bases from V and 3 bases from J, with 16 bases between. Germline loops: CDR1 SGHDT, CDR2 YYEEEE. Here the CDR3 DNA reads TGTGCCAGCAGCCTAGCCAGGGGCGCTGCTAATGAAAAACTGTTTTTT. It is translated as CASSLARGAANEKLFF.

The rearrangement uses TRBV29-1 and TRBJ2-5, with D perhaps being TRBD1 or TRBD2 (7 bases each). Trimming pared 0 bases from V and 5 bases from J, leaving 16 bases between. The CDR3 spans 15 residues. Looked up from germline, CDR1 is SQVTM and CDR2 is ANQGSEA. DNA for the CDR3: TGCAGCGTTGAAGAAACTAACAGGGGAGGGGAGACCCAGTACTTC. This sequence encodes CSVEETNRGGETQYF.

The chain links TRBV6-1 to TRBJ1-5; D is uncertain. Germline loops: CDR1 MNHNS, CDR2 SASEGT. This CDR3 spans 20 amino acids. The germline V and J ends were trimmed by 0 bases and 2 bases, with 23 bases remaining between them. CDR3 in DNA: TGTGCCAGCAGTGAAGCGTCGGTGCGCATGGAGAGGTATGGCAATCAGCCCCAGCATTTT. Its protein is CASSEASVRMERYGNQPQHF.

This rearrangement joins TRBV7-2 to TRBJ1-2, with a possible D match to TRBD1 (6 bases). CDR3 size: 15 residues. Germline V lookup: CDR1 SGHTA, CDR2 FQGNSA. V lost 2 bases, J lost 6 bases, and 16 bases lay in between. The DNA for the CDR3 is TGTGCCAGCAGCTTACGCGCTGGGGGGGCTGATGGCTACACCTTC. Protein product: CASSLRAGGADGYTF.

This chain connects TRBV11-3 to TRBJ1-5; D unresolved. Per germline, CDR1 SGHNT and CDR2 YENEEA. The V gene lost 0 bases and the J gene lost 11 bases, with 11 bases spanning the gap. The CDR3 sequence is 13 residues long. CDR3 sequence (DNA): TGTGCCAGCAGCTTAGATCTCATGTCAACCCAGCATTTT. This sequence encodes CASSLDLMSTQHF.

The V gene is TRBV4-3, the J gene TRBJ2-4, with a tentative D call TRBD2 (6 bases). Trimming shortened V by 1 base and J by 0 bases, and 10 bases separated the two germline ends. The length of the CDR3 is 16 residues. Per germline, CDR1 LGHNA and CDR2 YSLEER. CDR3 region: CASSQVRGAAKNIQYF. CDR3 bases: TGCGCCAGCAGCCAAGTGCGCGGGGCAGCCAAAAACATTCAGTACTTC.

V is TRBV5-1 and J is TRBJ1-3; 7 bases are shared with TRBD1. V shed 2 bases, J shed 2 bases, and the junction held 7 bases outside the gene matches. The CDR3 covers 16 residues. CDR1 and CDR2 from the germline V gene are SGHRS and YFSETQ. The CDR3 is CASSFTSTGPGNTIYF. CDR3 coding DNA: TGCGCCAGCAGCTTCACCTCGACAGGGCCTGGAAACACCATATATTTT.

The sample holds a few counts of this clone. The chain carries TRBV29-1 and TRBJ1-1; D not certain. Trimming stripped 4 bases from V and 1 base from J, with 10 bases between. Germline values: CDR1 SQVTM, CDR2 ANQGSEA. The CDR3 contains 13 residues. CDR3 DNA: TGCAGCGTTGCTCAACAGAGGAACACTGAAGCTTTCTTT. It encodes CSVAQQRNTEAFF.

The rearrangement joins TRBV4-3 to TRBJ1-6, with a possible D match to TRBD1 (6 bases). With 0 bases removed from V and 9 bases from J, the gap between germline ends came to 6 bases. Per germline, CDR1 LGHNA and CDR2 YSLEER. There are 13 residues in the CDR3. The CDR3 sequence: CASSQDRGSPLHF. The CDR3 DNA sequence: TGCGCCAGCAGCCAAGACAGGGGTTCACCCCTCCACTTT.

This clone was counted between two and nine times. This sequence joins TRBV4-2 and TRBJ2-5; TRBD2 agrees at 11 bases. Germline values: CDR1 LGHNA, CDR2 YNFKEQ. The CDR3 is made up of 16 amino acids. V lost 1 base, J lost 4 bases, and 5 bases stayed unmatched. The CDR3 DNA sequence: TGTGCCAGCAGCCAAGGGATAGCGGGGGGGAGAGAGACCCAGTACTTC. Translated, it gives CASSQGIAGGRETQYF.

The V and J genes are TRBV5-8 and TRBJ2-5, with 11 bases aligning to TRBD1. The V gene's germline CDR1 is SGHTS and CDR2 YDEGEE. The CDR3 is 15 amino acids. V shed 4 bases, J shed 5 bases, and the junction held 7 bases outside the gene matches. DNA for the CDR3: TGTGCCAGCAGCCCTGGGACAGGGGGTCGCGAGACCCAGTACTTC. Protein product: CASSPGTGGRETQYF.

V is TRBV27 and J is TRBJ2-7, with D perhaps TRBD1 (6 bases). Germline V gene lookup returns CDR1 MNHEY and CDR2 SMNVEV (reference sequence). Trimming left V 6 bases short and J 4 bases short, with 16 bases between. The CDR3 loop spans 14 amino acids. DNA of the CDR3: TGTGCCAGCAGAAAAGACAGGTGGATTTACGAGCAGTACTTC. Protein product: CASRKDRWIYEQYF.

The V and J genes are TRBV18 and TRBJ1-4, with D possibly being TRBD1 (5 bases). Trimming removed 0 bases at V and 5 bases at J, with 10 bases between. The CDR3 runs 15 residues. In germline, CDR1 is KGHSH, CDR2 LQKENI. CDR3 region: CASSPPGTRNEKLFF. CDR3 DNA: TGTGCCAGCTCACCACCCGGGACCAGGAATGAAAAACTGTTTTTT.

The V gene is TRBV19, the J gene TRBJ2-6; D gene unclear. This CDR3 has 13 residues. Trimming pared 7 bases from V and 2 bases from J, leaving 6 bases between. Germline CDR1 reads LNHDA; CDR2 reads SQIVND (reference sequence). CDR3 in DNA: TGTGCCAGTACCCCCACTGGGGCCAACGTCCTGACTTTC. Translation gives CASTPTGANVLTF. Together with reference TRBV19 and TRBJ2-6, the CDR3 gives the full variable domain: DGGITQSPKYLFRKEGQNVTLSCEQNLNHDAMYWYRQDPGQGLRLIYYSQIVNDFQKGDIAEGYSVSREKKESFPLTVTSAQKNPTAFYLCASTPTGANVLTFGAGSRLTVL.

J is TRBJ1-4 and V is TRBV2, with TRBD1 as a possible D gene (6 bases). Per germline, CDR1 SNHLY and CDR2 FYNNEI. The CDR3 sequence is 14 residues long. Trimming stripped 9 bases from V and 8 bases from J, with 19 bases between. CDR3 DNA: TGTGCCAGTTTCGCCGGGACAACGGTCGAAAAACTGTTTTTT. Translated, it gives CASFAGTTVEKLFF.

The V and J genes are TRBV29-1 and TRBJ1-1; weak D call: TRBD1 (5 bases). The germline V gene has CDR1 SQVTM and CDR2 ANQGSEA. V was trimmed by 6 bases and J by 3 bases, leaving 14 bases between them. CDR3 length: 13 amino acids. The CDR3 region is CSVSTGGDTEAFF. The DNA of the CDR3 is TGCAGCGTCTCAACGGGGGGGGACACTGAAGCTTTCTTT.

At least ten counts were recorded for this clone. V is TRBV29-1 and J is TRBJ1-1; D unclear. The CDR3 has 10 amino acids. Germline CDR1 and CDR2: SQVTM and ANQGSEA. Between the trimmed V and J ends, which lost 7 bases and 10 bases, there was a span of 13 bases. CDR3 in DNA: TGCAGCGCCCTCGGTCGTGGAGCTTTCTTT. The encoded protein is CSALGRGAFF.

V usage is TRBV5-4 and J usage is TRBJ1-2; TRBD1 matches at 10 bases. Germline V gene data show CDR1 as SGHNT and CDR2 as YYREEE (reference sequence). The V and J ends lost 7 bases and 5 bases, in that order; junction bases with no gene match: 8. This CDR3 spans 14 amino acids. CDR3 bases: TGTGCCAGCGGTGGGGACAGGGGAGGGTATGGCTACACCTTC. Its translation is CASGGDRGGYGYTF.